This T cell receptor beta chain was identified in a study of T cells after yellow fever vaccination. Germline CDR1 MNHEY, CDR2 SVGEGT. This CDR3 has 18 residues. From the 5' RACE reads, TCRdb called clonotypes with MiXCR, one entry per CDR3 protein. The sample yields around 400,000 distinct CDR3 sequences, around a tenth seen once. A remark on this clonotype: Its specificity is not known. Sequence at one end of the junction differs from germline and may be a read error.

Overall study findings and caveats: Among all clonotypes, a small share was observed in both CD4 and CD8 compartments.

The sample in question was PBMCs, obtained on the day of the first yellow fever vaccination. The chain joins TRBV6-2 or TRBV6-3 to TRBJ2-1, with D perhaps TRBD1 or TRBD2 (5 bases each). This TCR derives from a man between 18 and 35 years old who received the YFV17D yellow fever vaccine. The CDR3 spells CASSQDRQGPLYYDEQFF. The CDR3 DNA follows: TGTGCCAGCAGCCAGGACCGGCAGGGACCATTGTACTACGATGAGCAGTTCTTC.